These 12 T cell receptor beta chains came from one sample sequenced in a study of spatial heterogeneity in lung cancer. The time point denotes: sample taken at primary tumor resection. TCRdb re-derived calls from the 5' RACE reads in MiXCR, one entry per CDR3 protein. The repertoire holds 35,000 to 55,000 distinct CDR3 sequences, with about an eighth as singletons. Sample: PBMCs, taken at surgery. Receptor source: a male donor with early-stage non-small cell lung cancer.

This clonotype occurred a few times. Here the CDR3 reads CASNRDRNQETQYF. CDR3 in DNA: TGTGCCAGCAACCGGGACCGAAACCAAGAGACCCAGTACTTC. V and J are TRBV2 and TRBJ2-5; D tentatively fits TRBD1 or TRBD2 (5 bases each). The CDR3 is 14 amino acids. V was clipped by 7 bases and J by 0 bases, with 12 bases between them. Germline lookup yields CDR1 SNHLY and CDR2 FYNNEI.

This clonotype appeared a few times. V and J are TRBV28 and TRBJ1-4; D remains unclear. The CDR3 contains 12 residues. V was pared by 1 base and J by 17 bases, with 14 bases between. Germline lookup yields CDR1 MDHEN and CDR2 SYDVKM. Here the CDR3 DNA reads TGTGCCAGCAGTTTATCCGGGCCGCTCTTATTTTTT. It specifies CASSLSGPLLFF.

The CDR3 bases are TGTGCCAGCAGTTCAGGGACCGCCCCCGGACCTGAAGCTTTCTTT. Translation: CASSSGTAPGPEAFF. V usage is TRBV12-3 or TRBV12-4 and J usage is TRBJ1-1; D might be TRBD1 (5 bases). The CDR3 contains 15 residues. The V gene lost 4 bases and the J gene lost 6 bases, with 18 bases spanning the gap.

This clonotype occurred many times. V and J are TRBV3-1 and TRBJ2-4, with 8 bases fitting TRBD2. From germline, CDR1 is LGHDT and CDR2 YNNKEL (reference sequence). Unmatched junction bases numbered 2, after V lost 1 base and J lost 0 bases. The CDR3 covers 16 residues. The CDR3 DNA follows: TGTGCCAGCAGCCAAGCCCTAGCGGGAGCCAAAAACATTCAGTACTTC. Protein: CASSQALAGAKNIQYF. The variable domain in full, with the rest retrieved from reference TRBV3-1 and TRBJ2-4, is DTAVSQTPKYLVTQMGNDKSIKCEQNLGHDTMYWYKQDSKKFLKIMFSYNNKELIINETVPNRFSPKSPDKAHLNLHINSLELGDSAVYFCASSQALAGAKNIQYFGAGTRLSVL.

This clonotype has only a few counts. The chain is built from TRBV18 and TRBJ2-1, with D tentatively TRBD1 (6 bases). Germline CDR1 is KGHSH and CDR2 is LQKENI. This CDR3 is built from 13 residues. Trimming removed 5 bases from V and 10 bases from J, with 15 bases in between. CDR3 sequence (DNA): TGTGCCAGCTCATCGTACGACAGGTCGGAGCAGTTCTTC. It codes for CASSSYDRSEQFF. Drawing the rest from reference TRBV18 and TRBJ2-1, the complete variable domain is NAGVMQNPRHLVRRRGQEARLRCSPMKGHSHVYWYRQLPEEGLKFMVYLQKENIIDESGMPKERFSAEFPKEGPSILRIQQVVRGDSAAYFCASSSYDRSEQFFGPGTRLTVL.

CDR3 DNA: TGCAGTGCTTGGTCCCTTGGGAATCAGCCCCAGCATTTT. It codes for CSAWSLGNQPQHF. The chain uses TRBV20-1 and TRBJ1-5; no firm D call. The CDR3 loop spans 13 amino acids. From germline, CDR1 is DFQATT and CDR2 SNEGSKA (reference sequence). Trimming left V 5 bases short and J 4 bases short, with 12 bases between.

The chain carries TRBV5-1 and TRBJ2-7; D is possibly TRBD1 (6 bases). Germline V gene lookup returns CDR1 SGHRS and CDR2 YFSETQ. The V and J ends lost 0 bases and 2 bases respectively, with 15 bases between them. The CDR3 has 16 residues. The chain's CDR3 is CASSLAGAPRPYEQYF. CDR3 DNA: TGCGCCAGCAGCTTGGCAGGGGCCCCGCGCCCCTACGAGCAGTACTTC.

V and J are TRBV7-2 and TRBJ2-5, with TRBD2 matching 11 bases. Germline trimming cut 2 bases from V and 5 bases from J; bases unmatched to any gene: 4. The CDR3 consists of 15 residues. Germline V CDR1 and CDR2: SGHTA, FQGNSA. The CDR3: CASSLMASGGETQYF. For the CDR3, the DNA is TGTGCCAGCAGCTTAATGGCTAGCGGGGGGGAGACCCAGTACTTC.

This clonotype was found a few times. A junction end diverges from the germline sequence, so it may reflect a read error. The chain has TRBV7-7 and TRBJ2-1; TRBD2 matches 7 bases. CDR1 is SSHAT, CDR2 FNYEAQ, per germline (reference sequence). The CDR3 spans 13 residues. In nucleotides, the CDR3 is TGTGCTAGCAGCCCGGGAGGTTACAATGAGCAGTTCTTC. It translates to CASSPGGYNEQFF.

This clonotype was seen many times. This chain links TRBV4-2 with TRBJ2-7; TRBD1 might be the D (6 bases). This CDR3 contains 14 residues. V was cut by 1 base and J by 1 base, with 8 bases left in between. Germline V gene sequence: CDR1 LGHNA, CDR2 YNFKEQ. The CDR3 reads CASSQGGQSYEQYF. CDR3 bases: TGTGCCAGCAGCCAAGGTGGACAGTCCTACGAGCAGTACTTC.

This clonotype has a single count. J is TRBJ2-1 and V is TRBV2; unclear D gene. The V and J ends lost 8 bases and 4 bases respectively, with 6 bases between them. The CDR3 totals 11 residues. Per the germline V gene, CDR1 is SNHLY and CDR2 is FYNNEI. CDR3 in DNA: TGTGCCAGCGAAGAGTACAATGAGCAGTTCTTC. Translating gives CASEEYNEQFF.

Ten or more counts support this clonotype. The chain is built from TRBV5-1 and TRBJ1-3, with 8 nucleotides matching TRBD1. The CDR3 loop spans 16 amino acids. CDR1 and CDR2 (germline): SGHRS, YFSETQ. V was pared by 0 bases and J by 2 bases, with 4 bases of the junction left unmatched. The CDR3 DNA sequence: TGCGCCAGCAGCTTGGGACAGGGGATTACTGGAAACACCATATATTTT. Translated, it gives CASSLGQGITGNTIYF.